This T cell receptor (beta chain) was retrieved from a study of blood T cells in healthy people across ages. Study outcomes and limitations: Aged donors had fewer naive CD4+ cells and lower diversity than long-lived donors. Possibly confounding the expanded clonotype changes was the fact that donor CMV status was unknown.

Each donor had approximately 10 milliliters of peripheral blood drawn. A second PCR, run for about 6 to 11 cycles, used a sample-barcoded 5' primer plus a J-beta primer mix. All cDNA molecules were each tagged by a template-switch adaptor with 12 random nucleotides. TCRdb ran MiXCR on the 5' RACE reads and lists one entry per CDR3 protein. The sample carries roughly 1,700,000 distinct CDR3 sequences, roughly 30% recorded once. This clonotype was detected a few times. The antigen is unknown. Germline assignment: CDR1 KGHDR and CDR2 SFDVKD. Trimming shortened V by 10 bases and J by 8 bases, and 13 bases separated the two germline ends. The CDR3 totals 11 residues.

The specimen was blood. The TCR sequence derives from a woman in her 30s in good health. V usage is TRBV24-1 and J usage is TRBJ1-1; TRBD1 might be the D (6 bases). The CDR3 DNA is TGTGCCACACGGCAGGGGCTAGAAGCTTTCTTT. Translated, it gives CATRQGLEAFF.